These 18 T cell receptor beta chains originate from one sample sequenced in a study of control samples from healthy donors and cancer patients. Some clones are missing from TCRdb's copy, which holds only in-frame ones; the method was immunoSEQ multiplex PCR. Here the sample spans roughly 120,000 clones, roughly 94% being singletons. The sequenced material came from blood. Receptor source: a man aged 25 to 40 in good health.

This clone was seen only a few times. This same CDR3 is encoded by further DNA sequences in the sample. This chain joins TRBV6-5 and TRBJ1-1; no reliable D call. CDR3 length: 13 residues. V dropped 0 bases and J dropped 5 bases, with 7 bases sitting between them. Germline V lookup: CDR1 MNHEY, CDR2 SVGAGI. In DNA, the CDR3 is TGTGCCAGCAGTTACTCCGCTCGAACTGAAGCTTTCTTT. Residues: CASSYSARTEAFF.

This sequence joins TRBV27 and TRBJ2-7, with D perhaps matching TRBD2 (7 bases). Germline loops: CDR1 MNHEY, CDR2 SMNVEV (reference sequence). Trimming took 8 bases from V and 4 from J, leaving 15 bases between them. CDR3 length: 13 residues. The CDR3 protein is CASGRDTSYEQYF. Here the CDR3 DNA reads TGTGCCAGCGGGAGGGACACATCGTACGAGCAGTACTTC.

In regard to this clone: One end of the junction fails to match germline, which may point to a read error. This same CDR3 is encoded by further DNA sequences in the sample. The V gene is TRBV7-9, the J gene TRBJ1-4; the D gene is possibly TRBD1 (6 bases). CDR1 SEHNR and CDR2 FQNEAQ come from the germline V gene (reference sequence). The CDR3 covers 15 residues. CDR3 nucleotides: TGTGCCAGCAGTCAAGCAGGGGCGAAGGATGAAAAATTGTTTTTT. Translation: CASSQAGAKDEKLFF. Full variable domain (outside the CDR3, taken from reference TRBV7-9 and TRBJ1-4): DTGVSQNPRHKITKRGQNVTFRCDPISEHNRLYWYRQTLGQGPEFLTYFQNEAQLEKSRLLSDRFSAERPKGSFSTLEIQRTEQGDSAMYLCASSQAGAKDEKLFFGSGTQLSVL.

Concerning this clone itself: Different DNA sequences within this sample yield the same CDR3. The chain recombines TRBV5-1 with TRBJ2-5, with D hard to call. Germline V gene sequence: CDR1 SGHRS, CDR2 YFSETQ. The CDR3 is 13 residues long. With 1 base removed from V and 5 bases from J, the gap between germline ends came to 9 bases. The CDR3 nucleotides read TGCGCCAGCAGCTTGAGTGGTTCGGAGACCCAGTACTTC. Protein product: CASSLSGSETQYF. Full variable domain (remainder filled in from reference TRBV5-1 and TRBJ2-5): KAGVTQTPRYLIKTRGQQVTLSCSPISGHRSVSWYQQTPGQGLQFLFEYFSETQRNKGNFPGRFSGRQFSNSRSEMNVSTLELGDSALYLCASSLSGSETQYFGPGTRLLVL.

The count of this clone is one. This chain links TRBV12-5 with TRBJ2-2; either TRBD1 or TRBD2 may fit D (6 bases each). V lost 9 bases, J lost 7 bases, and 18 bases lay in between. The CDR3 is 14 amino acids. The germline V gene has CDR1 LGHNT and CDR2 FRNRAP. The CDR3 bases are TGTGCTAGCGGGGGCCAACTTGGGAGCGGGGAGCTGTTTTTT. Its protein is CASGGQLGSGELFF.

CDR3 residues: CASSLEYVQANYGYTF. As DNA, the CDR3 is TGTGCCAGCAGCTTAGAGTACGTACAGGCTAACTATGGCTACACCTTC. This sequence joins TRBV7-2 and TRBJ1-2; possibly TRBD1 for D (5 bases). Germline CDR1 SGHTA, CDR2 FQGNSA. The CDR3 consists of 16 residues. Trimming left V 1 base short and J 0 bases short, with 12 bases between.

The chain couples TRBV4-3 to TRBJ1-2; maybe TRBD1 (5 bases). Trimming pared 0 bases from V and 3 bases from J, leaving 23 bases between. The germline V gene encodes CDR1 LGHNA and CDR2 YSLEER. The CDR3 runs 19 residues. CDR3 coding DNA: TGCGCCAGCAGCCAAGAGGGCGCGGGCAGGAAGGGACGAGACTATGGCTACACCTTC. This gives the protein CASSQEGAGRKGRDYGYTF.

V usage is TRBV11-3 and J usage is TRBJ2-1; no reliable D call. V was clipped by 5 bases and J by 0 bases, with 8 bases between them. Germline V gene sequence: CDR1 SGHNT, CDR2 YENEEA. This CDR3 contains 14 residues. The CDR3 reads CASSEGNSYNEQFF. The CDR3, as DNA: TGTGCCAGCAGCGAAGGTAACTCCTACAATGAGCAGTTCTTC.

The table lists this clone with a count of one. The chain carries TRBV13 and TRBJ2-3; the D call may be TRBD1 or TRBD2 (6 bases each). V was pared by 0 bases and J by 3 bases, with 16 bases between. Germline CDR1 PRHDT, CDR2 FYEKMQ (reference sequence). The CDR3 sequence is 17 residues long. Here the CDR3 reads CASSLGLRGLRTDTQYF. CDR3 sequence (DNA): TGTGCCAGCAGCTTAGGCCTCCGGGGGCTTAGAACAGATACGCAGTATTTT. The full variable domain, its missing parts supplied by reference TRBV13 and TRBJ2-3, is AAGVIQSPRHLIKEKRETATLKCYPIPRHDTVYWYQQGPGQDPQFLISFYEKMQSDKGSIPDRFSAQQFSDYHSELNMSSLELGDSALYFCASSLGLRGLRTDTQYFGPGTRLTVL.

The chain combines TRBV7-9 with TRBJ1-2; TRBD1 might be the D (6 bases). The V gene lost 5 bases and the J gene lost 1 base, with 20 bases spanning the gap. Germline lookup yields CDR1 SEHNR and CDR2 FQNEAQ (reference sequence). The CDR3 totals 17 residues. The CDR3 region is CASSTKDQGRHNYGYTF. In DNA, the CDR3 is TGTGCCAGCAGCACCAAGGATCAGGGGAGACATAACTATGGCTACACCTTC.

The chain has TRBV30 and TRBJ1-6, with no clear D. Germline V CDR1 and CDR2: GTSNPN, SVGIG (reference sequence). Trimming took off 1 base at V and 0 bases at J, with 10 bases between the two ends. The CDR3 totals 16 residues. In DNA form, the CDR3 reads TGTGCCTGGAGTGGCCGCCCTAGCTCCTATAATTCACCCCTCCACTTT. Translated: CAWSGRPSSYNSPLHF.

This sequence joins TRBV28 and TRBJ1-1; D not certain. CDR1 and CDR2 from the germline V gene are MDHEN and SYDVKM. V lost 5 bases to trimming and J lost 10 bases, with 14 bases between them. The CDR3 has 12 residues. CDR3 nucleotides: TGTGCCAGCAGTATCGGGCCCGGAGGAGCTTTCTTT. This codes for CASSIGPGGAFF.

The rearrangement links TRBV5-6 to TRBJ1-3; no definite D call. The CDR3 covers 15 residues. Trimming took 0 bases from V and 0 from J, leaving 7 bases between them. Germline assignment: CDR1 SGHDT and CDR2 YYEEEE. CDR3: CASSLDRISGNTIYF. CDR3 nucleotide sequence: TGTGCCAGCAGCTTGGACCGGATCTCTGGAAACACCATATATTTT.

The V gene is TRBV5-1, the J gene TRBJ2-7, with 10 bases fitting TRBD1. The CDR3 is 15 residues long. Trimming took 0 bases from V and 0 from J; bases not matched to a gene: 0. Looked up from germline, CDR1 is SGHRS and CDR2 is YFSETQ. CDR3 nucleotides: TGCGCCAGCAGCTTGGGGGACAGGGGCTCCTACGAGCAGTACTTC. Residues: CASSLGDRGSYEQYF.

The chain carries TRBV5-1 and TRBJ2-1, with D tentatively TRBD1 (6 bases). The CDR3 is 13 residues long. The V gene's germline CDR1 is SGHRS and CDR2 YFSETQ. V shed 4 bases and J shed 8 bases, with 13 bases lying between them. The CDR3 protein is CASSSTGLDEQFF. The DNA for the CDR3 is TGCGCCAGCAGCAGTACAGGGTTGGATGAGCAGTTCTTC.

This chain uses TRBV7-2 with TRBJ1-3, with 12 bases matching TRBD1. CDR1 is SGHTA, CDR2 FQGNSA, per germline. This CDR3 is 15 amino acids long. Trimming at V came to 3 bases and at J to 8 bases, leaving 5 bases not matched to a gene. The CDR3 region has the DNA TGTGCCAGCAGCTTTGGGACAGGGGGCAGGTACACCATATATTTT. Encoded protein: CASSFGTGGRYTIYF.

In nucleotides, the CDR3 is TGCGCCAGCAGCCAAGGATGGAGCACAGATACGCAGTATTTT. Translation gives CASSQGWSTDTQYF. The chain is built from TRBV4-1 and TRBJ2-3, with D uncertain. The CDR3 is made up of 14 amino acids. V lost 1 base and J 0 bases, leaving 5 bases between the germline ends. From germline, CDR1 is MGHRA and CDR2 YSYEKL.

This rearrangement joins TRBV4-3 to TRBJ2-3; D may be TRBD2 (5 bases). This CDR3 comprises 17 residues. Trimming took off 0 bases at V and 2 bases at J, with 15 bases between the two ends. The germline gives CDR1 LGHNA, CDR2 YSLEER. The CDR3 DNA follows: TGCGCCAGCAGCCAAGATCAAGAGGGCTACGCCACAGATACGCAGTATTTT. This sequence encodes CASSQDQEGYATDTQYF.